This section outlines one T cell receptor beta chain sequence together with its context. The ends were cut back, 1 base at V and 6 bases at J, with 10 bases in the middle. CDR1 LGHDT and CDR2 YNNKEL come from the germline V gene (reference sequence). This CDR3 region has 13 residues. The sample originates from a study of blood T cell repertoires in COVID-19. At the level of the study: Nucleic acid was either cDNA or gDNA, and it came from T cells, B-cell-depleted T cells, or PBMCs.

In the original processing: Reference gene primer amplification yielded estimated nucleated cell counts. Produced via immunoSEQ multiplex PCR; TCRdb's table is partial and in-frame only. V and J calls and clone size are given by that table; D and trimming were obtained from the DNA. The table lists roughly 260,000 clones, more than 70% of them singletons, with over 2% in the top ten. J is TRBJ2-7 and V is TRBV3-1 (or the pseudogene TRBV3-2); the D is unclear. Sequencing was done on a sample of peripheral blood. The sequence was collected from a woman between 50 and 59 years old with acute or convalescent COVID-19. CDR3 loop: CASSQGHMLEQYF. The CDR3 DNA is TGTGCCAGCAGCCAAGGTCACATGCTCGAGCAGTACTTC.